This TCR beta chain comes out of a study of control samples from healthy donors and cancer patients. This clone occurred once. The protocol was immunoSEQ multiplex PCR, while the TCRdb copy is restricted to in-frame clones and leaves out a portion. This table has just under 75,000 clones, about 90% appearing once. The sequenced sample consisted of blood. This clonotype was sampled from a woman aged 45-65 years in good health.

CDR3 amino acids: CASSVVDGRDNEQFF. The CDR3 nucleotides read TGTGCCAGCAGCGTAGTGGACGGGAGAGACAATGAGCAGTTCTTC. The rearrangement uses TRBV9 and TRBJ2-1; D possibly corresponds to TRBD2 (6 bases). Per the germline V gene, CDR1 is SGDLS and CDR2 is YYNGEE. This CDR3 has 15 amino acids. With 0 bases removed from V and 5 bases from J, the gap between germline ends came to 12 bases.